These 30 T cell receptor beta chains originate from one sample sequenced in a study of T cell repertoires in cytomegalovirus infection. TCRdb passed the reads through MiXCR, listing each CDR3 protein once. The data contain a few hundred thousand distinct CDR3 sequences, about 20% of them singletons. Their antigens are not known. The source was cultured PBMCs, collected from culture after CMV antigen stimulation. The receptors were gathered from a human donor in good health (CMV status not recorded). Some clones in this sample may be carry-over from other donors' samples.

This clonotype showed up many times. This chain joins TRBV7-2 and TRBJ2-7; 7 bases fit TRBD1. The CDR3 extends over 15 amino acids. CDR1 and CDR2 from the germline V gene are SGHTA and FQGNSA. The V gene end was trimmed by 5 bases and the J gene end by 3 bases; junction bases not matched to a gene: 10. CDR3 amino acids: CASSPLPGGGYEQYF. For the CDR3, the DNA is TGTGCCAGCAGCCCTCTCCCAGGGGGTGGCTACGAGCAGTACTTC.

This clonotype was detected ten times or more. The CDR3 DNA reads TGTGCCAGCAGCTTAAATACAGGGGATTACTATGGCTACACCTTC. Its translation is CASSLNTGDYYGYTF. This chain joins TRBV7-2 and TRBJ1-2; 7 bases match TRBD1. CDR1 and CDR2 (germline): SGHTA, FQGNSA. The CDR3 covers 15 residues. V gave up 2 bases and J gave up 3 bases; unmatched junction bases: 6.

The J gene is TRBJ2-1, the V gene TRBV3-1; 8 bases are shared with TRBD2. This CDR3 contains 13 residues. The germline V gene has CDR1 LGHDT and CDR2 YNNKEL (reference sequence). With 4 bases clipped from V and 15 bases from J, the junction kept 11 bases outside the gene matches. The CDR3 is CASSPRPGGEGFF. The CDR3 DNA follows: TGTGCCAGCAGCCCTCGGCCGGGAGGGGAAGGGTTCTTC.

This clonotype appeared many times. This chain links TRBV10-3 with TRBJ2-7; D remains unclear. Germline V gene data show CDR1 as ENHRY and CDR2 as SYGVKD. The CDR3 runs 14 residues. Deletions cut 3 bases from V and 3 bases from J, with 12 bases between. CDR3: CAISDLGPNYEQYV. The CDR3 coding sequence is TGTGCCATCAGTGATCTTGGACCTAACTACGAGCAGTACGTC.

This clonotype has at least ten counts. The gene calls are TRBV7-2 and TRBJ2-5; D call uncertain. CDR3 length: 13 residues. CDR1 is SGHTA and CDR2 is FQGNSA in the germline V gene. V lost 0 bases to trimming and J lost 0 bases, with 2 bases between them. The CDR3 region is CASSLAYQETQYF. CDR3 DNA sequence: TGTGCCAGCAGCTTAGCCTACCAAGAGACCCAGTACTTC.

This clonotype was observed a handful of times. V gene TRBV11-2 combines with J gene TRBJ2-5, with no clear D. V lost 6 bases and J lost 2, with 10 bases in between. The germline V gene encodes CDR1 SGHAT and CDR2 FQNNGV. This CDR3 contains 13 residues. DNA of the CDR3: TGTGCCAGCAGTCCGACACTGCAAGAGACCCAGTACTTC. This sequence encodes CASSPTLQETQYF.

This clonotype was detected only a few times. This chain uses TRBV7-3 with TRBJ2-7, with 8 nucleotides matching TRBD1. This CDR3 comprises 15 residues. V shed 5 bases, J shed 0 bases, and the junction held 6 bases outside the gene matches. The germline V gene has CDR1 SGHTA and CDR2 FQGTGA. In DNA, the CDR3 is TGTGCCAGCAGCCGGACAGGGTCCCCCTCCTACGAGCAGTACTTC. Encoded protein: CASSRTGSPSYEQYF.

This chain uses TRBV4-3 with TRBJ2-1; D not certain. The CDR3 extends over 16 amino acids. Germline CDR1 and CDR2: LGHNA and YSLEER. V was cut by 1 base and J by 2 bases, with 12 bases left in between. Written as DNA, the CDR3 is TGCGCCAGCAGCCAAGGGTTCGTCTCAGCCTACAATGAGCAGTTCTTC. Translated, it gives CASSQGFVSAYNEQFF.

This clonotype was seen more than once but under ten times. The V gene is TRBV29-1, the J gene TRBJ1-4, with D hard to call. The germline gives CDR1 SQVTM, CDR2 ANQGSEA. The CDR3 contains 12 residues. With 7 bases removed from V and 7 bases from J, the gap between germline ends came to 13 bases. CDR3 in amino acids: CSARDNLEKLFF. CDR3 nucleotides: TGCAGCGCTCGAGACAACCTTGAAAAACTGTTTTTT.

The chain uses TRBV5-4 and TRBJ1-2; D may be TRBD1 (5 bases). The CDR3 totals 13 residues. Germline-derived CDR1 and CDR2 are SGHNT and YYREEE (reference sequence). Trimming stripped 1 base from V and 8 bases from J, with 12 bases between. The CDR3 region is CASSLPQGLGYTF. The CDR3 coding sequence is TGTGCCAGCAGCTTGCCGCAGGGCCTCGGCTACACCTTC.

The V call is TRBV14, the J call TRBJ2-1; D not certain. CDR1 is SGHDN and CDR2 is FVKESK in the germline V gene. This CDR3 has 14 amino acids. V lost 0 bases, J lost 9 bases, and 12 bases lay in between. CDR3 in DNA: TGTGCCAGCAGCCAAGATCTTAAGAGCGTTGAGCAGTTCTTC. It translates to CASSQDLKSVEQFF.

This clonotype has at least ten counts. V gene TRBV7-2 combines with J gene TRBJ2-7; D gene unclear. In germline, CDR1 is SGHTA, CDR2 FQGNSA. The CDR3 consists of 11 residues. V was clipped by 6 bases and J by 4 bases, with 7 bases between them. The CDR3 bases are TGTGCCAGCAGTAGCCAATACGAGCAGTACTTC. Its protein product is CASSSQYEQYF.

The chain combines TRBV7-9 with TRBJ1-4; 7 bases are a match to TRBD1. Germline loops: CDR1 SEHNR, CDR2 FQNEAQ (reference sequence). The CDR3 totals 15 residues. J was trimmed by 4 bases and V by 5 bases; bases with no gene match: 7. The CDR3 loop reads CASSPRDRNNEKLFF. The CDR3 coding sequence is TGTGCCAGCAGCCCTAGGGACAGAAATAATGAAAAACTGTTTTTT. The full variable domain, completed using reference TRBV7-9 and TRBJ1-4, is DTGVSQNPRHKITKRGQNVTFRCDPISEHNRLYWYRQTLGQGPEFLTYFQNEAQLEKSRLLSDRFSAERPKGSFSTLEIQRTEQGDSAMYLCASSPRDRNNEKLFFGSGTQLSVL.

This clonotype was recorded a few times. The gene calls are TRBV5-6 and TRBJ1-1, with TRBD1 as a possible D gene (5 bases). The germline V gene encodes CDR1 SGHDT and CDR2 YYEEEE. This CDR3 has 17 amino acids. The V end lost 0 bases, the J end lost 5 bases, and 20 bases lay between the germline ends. DNA of the CDR3: TGTGCCAGCAGCTTGGCCGGGCAGGGAAGTGTTCGAACTGAAGCTTTCTTT. Translation: CASSLAGQGSVRTEAFF.

Many counts were recorded for this clonotype. This chain joins TRBV7-8 and TRBJ2-1; D is possibly TRBD1 or TRBD2 (6 bases each). Trimming took 4 bases from V and 4 from J, leaving 14 bases between them. Germline CDR1 and CDR2: SGHVS and FQNEAQ. The CDR3 extends over 15 amino acids. The CDR3 DNA follows: TGTGCCAGCAGCTGGGGGGCCTCGGGTTACAATGAGCAGTTCTTC. Translated: CASSWGASGYNEQFF.

In its sample, this clonotype was seen a few times. The chain recombines TRBV5-1 with TRBJ1-5; 8 nucleotides match TRBD1. CDR1 and CDR2 (germline): SGHRS, YFSETQ. The V and J ends lost 2 bases and 0 bases, in that order; junction bases with no gene match: 4. This CDR3 spans 16 amino acids. CDR3: CASSLQGDHSNQPQHF. DNA of the CDR3: TGCGCCAGCAGCTTACAGGGGGACCATAGCAATCAGCCCCAGCATTTT.

This clonotype is a singleton in its sample. The J gene is TRBJ1-1, the V gene TRBV5-1; D remains unclear. Germline CDR1 SGHRS, CDR2 YFSETQ. The CDR3 extends over 13 amino acids. The V end lost 4 bases, the J end lost 4 bases, and 11 bases lay between the germline ends. Here the CDR3 reads CASSGGVPTEAFF. CDR3 coding DNA: TGCGCCAGCAGCGGTGGGGTGCCCACTGAAGCTTTCTTT. The full variable domain, with the rest looked up from reference TRBV5-1 and TRBJ1-1, is KAGVTQTPRYLIKTRGQQVTLSCSPISGHRSVSWYQQTPGQGLQFLFEYFSETQRNKGNFPGRFSGRQFSNSRSEMNVSTLELGDSALYLCASSGGVPTEAFFGQGTRLTVV.

This clonotype was observed a handful of times. This sequence joins TRBV12-3 or TRBV12-4 and TRBJ1-5; D is unresolved. The V end lost 3 bases, the J end lost 6 bases, and 12 bases lay between the germline ends. The CDR3 runs 14 residues. CDR3 in amino acids: CASSFDRSGQPQHF. The CDR3 DNA reads as TGTGCCAGCAGTTTTGATCGGTCCGGTCAGCCCCAGCATTTT.

This clonotype was counted a few times. The V gene is TRBV18, the J gene TRBJ2-3, with a tentative D call TRBD1 (5 bases). Germline V gene lookup returns CDR1 KGHSH and CDR2 LQKENI. With 8 bases removed from V and 2 bases from J, the gap between germline ends came to 14 bases. The CDR3 totals 14 residues. CDR3 protein: CASTPGFSTDTQYF. The DNA of the CDR3 is TGTGCCAGCACGCCAGGGTTTTCCACAGATACGCAGTATTTT.

In this sample, this clonotype turned up many times. The chain has TRBV7-2 and TRBJ2-1, with a weak D call TRBD2 (6 bases). CDR1 and CDR2 from the germline V gene are SGHTA and FQGNSA. Trimming took off 7 bases at V and 6 bases at J, with 16 bases between the two ends. The CDR3 extends over 14 amino acids. This CDR3 reads CASTLGGSPNEQFF. DNA for the CDR3: TGTGCCAGCACCCTGGGGGGTTCCCCCAATGAGCAGTTCTTC. Full variable domain (missing parts from reference TRBV7-2 and TRBJ2-1): GAGVSQSPSNKVTEKGKDVELRCDPISGHTALYWYRQSLGQGLEFLIYFQGNSAPDKSGLPSDRFSAERTGGSVSTLTIQRTQQEDSAVYLCASTLGGSPNEQFFGPGTRLTVL.

The chain combines TRBV28 with TRBJ1-2, with a tentative D call TRBD1 (5 bases). The CDR3 consists of 14 residues. V shed 4 bases and J shed 3 bases, with 12 bases lying between them. CDR1 MDHEN and CDR2 SYDVKM come from the germline V gene. CDR3 bases: TGTGCCAGCAGTTGGCTCGGGGGGGACTATGGCTACACCTTC. It yields the protein CASSWLGGDYGYTF.

The chain joins TRBV4-3 to TRBJ1-4; D unresolved. The CDR3 extends over 15 amino acids. V was clipped by 3 bases and J by 0 bases, with 8 bases between them. Germline assignment: CDR1 LGHNA and CDR2 YSLEER. CDR3 DNA: TGCGCCAGCAGCCACGACCTAGCAACTAATGAAAAACTGTTTTTT. It codes for CASSHDLATNEKLFF.

J is TRBJ2-7 and V is TRBV6-2 or TRBV6-3; TRBD2 matches 14 bases. This CDR3 has 15 residues. Germline-derived CDR1 and CDR2 are MNHEY and SVGEGT. V was clipped by 6 bases and J by 7 bases; unmatched bases: 8. The DNA for the CDR3 is TGTGCCAGCAGGGCCGGGACTAGCGGGAGATGGGAGCAGTACTTC. Translation: CASRAGTSGRWEQYF.

This clonotype was seen repeatedly, ten times or more. The chain joins TRBV19 to TRBJ2-3, with 7 bases that match TRBD2. The germline gives CDR1 LNHDA, CDR2 SQIVND (reference sequence). The V and J ends lost 0 bases and 4 bases, in that order; junction bases with no gene match: 13. The CDR3 runs 18 residues. The CDR3 loop is CASSIDPLSAGVADTQYF. CDR3 coding DNA: TGTGCCAGTAGTATAGACCCGCTTAGCGCGGGAGTTGCAGATACGCAGTATTTT.

The chain uses TRBV6-6 and TRBJ2-5; TRBD1 agrees at 9 bases. This CDR3 has 15 amino acids. Unmatched junction bases numbered 4, after V lost 0 bases and J lost 5 bases. The germline gives CDR1 MNHNY, CDR2 SVGAGI (reference sequence). The CDR3 DNA is TGTGCCAGCAGTTACTCAACAGGGGGCGCGGAGACCCAGTACTTC. It yields the protein CASSYSTGGAETQYF.

In its sample, this clonotype was seen many times. This sequence joins TRBV7-2 and TRBJ2-3; D is undetermined. Trimming removed 1 base at V and 2 bases at J, with 16 bases between. CDR1 and CDR2 from the germline V gene are SGHTA and FQGNSA. This CDR3 comprises 17 residues. CDR3 residues: CASSLELPVPFTDTQYF. The DNA of the CDR3 is TGTGCCAGCAGCTTAGAACTTCCCGTTCCTTTCACAGATACGCAGTATTTT.

This clonotype appeared once. V is TRBV12-5 and J is TRBJ2-1; maybe TRBD2 (5 bases). Germline CDR1 and CDR2: LGHNT and FRNRAP. The germline V and J ends were trimmed by 6 bases and 8 bases, with 14 bases remaining between them. The CDR3 has 13 amino acids. CDR3 loop: CASGQLPRDEQFF. CDR3 in DNA: TGTGCTAGTGGCCAGCTACCGCGGGATGAGCAGTTCTTC.

This clonotype was observed a few times. J is TRBJ2-3 and V is TRBV27; D tentatively fits TRBD1 or TRBD2 (5 bases each). In germline, CDR1 is MNHEY, CDR2 SMNVEV (reference sequence). The CDR3 is 14 residues long. Trimming left V 5 bases short and J 2 bases short, with 11 bases between. CDR3 amino acids: CASSPGPNTDTQYF. The CDR3, as DNA: TGTGCCAGCAGTCCGGGACCTAACACAGATACGCAGTATTTT.

Comments on this clonotype: A much more abundant neighbour one base away suggests this may be a read error. This chain connects TRBV28 to TRBJ1-5; D gene uncertain. In germline, CDR1 is MDHEN, CDR2 SYDVKM. The CDR3 is 12 residues long. This chain's CDR3 is CVSSPLNQPQHF. The CDR3 DNA reads as TGTGTCAGCAGCCCTCTTAATCAGCCCCAGCATTTT.

This clonotype has a handful of counts. V usage is TRBV6-5 and J usage is TRBJ2-3; 11 nucleotides line up with TRBD2. Germline V gene data show CDR1 as MNHEY and CDR2 as SVGAGI. The CDR3 covers 14 residues. V was clipped by 9 bases and J by 2 bases; unmatched bases: 4. CDR3 sequence: CASGLAGTTDTQYF. The CDR3 DNA is TGTGCCAGTGGACTAGCGGGCACCACAGATACGCAGTATTTT.